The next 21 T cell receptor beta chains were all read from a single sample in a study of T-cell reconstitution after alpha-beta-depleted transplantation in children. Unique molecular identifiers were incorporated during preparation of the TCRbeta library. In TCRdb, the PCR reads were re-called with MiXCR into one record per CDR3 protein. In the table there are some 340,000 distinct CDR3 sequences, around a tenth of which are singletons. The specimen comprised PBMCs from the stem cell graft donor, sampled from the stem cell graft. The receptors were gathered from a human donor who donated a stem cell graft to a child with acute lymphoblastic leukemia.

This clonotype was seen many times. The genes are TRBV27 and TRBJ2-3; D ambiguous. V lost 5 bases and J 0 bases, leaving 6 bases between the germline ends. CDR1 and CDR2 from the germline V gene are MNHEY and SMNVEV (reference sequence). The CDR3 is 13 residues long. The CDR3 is CASSHASTDTQYF. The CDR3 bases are TGTGCCAGCAGTCATGCTAGCACAGATACGCAGTATTTT.

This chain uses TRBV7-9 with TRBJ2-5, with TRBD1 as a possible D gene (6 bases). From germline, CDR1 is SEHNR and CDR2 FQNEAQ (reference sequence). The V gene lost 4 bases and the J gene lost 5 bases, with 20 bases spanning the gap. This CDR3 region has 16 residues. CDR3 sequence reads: CASSWTQGIEWETQYF. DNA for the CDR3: TGTGCCAGCAGCTGGACACAGGGTATCGAGTGGGAGACCCAGTACTTC.

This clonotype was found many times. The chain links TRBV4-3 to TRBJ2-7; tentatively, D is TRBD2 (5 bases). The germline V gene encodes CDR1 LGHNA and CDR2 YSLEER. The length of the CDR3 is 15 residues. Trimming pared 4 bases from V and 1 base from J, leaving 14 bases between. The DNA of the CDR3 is TGCGCCAGCAGCCCTGAGGGAGCAAATTCCTACGAGCAGTACTTC. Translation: CASSPEGANSYEQYF.

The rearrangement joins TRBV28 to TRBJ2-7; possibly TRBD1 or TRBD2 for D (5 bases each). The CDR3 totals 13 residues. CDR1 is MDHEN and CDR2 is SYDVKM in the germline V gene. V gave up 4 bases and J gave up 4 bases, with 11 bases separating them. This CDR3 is CASSSGTEYEQYF. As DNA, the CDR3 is TGTGCCAGCAGTTCAGGGACCGAGTACGAGCAGTACTTC.

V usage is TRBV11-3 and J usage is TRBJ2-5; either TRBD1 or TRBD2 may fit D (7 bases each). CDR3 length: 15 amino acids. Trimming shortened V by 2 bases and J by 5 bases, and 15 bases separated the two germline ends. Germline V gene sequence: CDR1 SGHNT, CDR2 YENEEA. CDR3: CASSLNQGGDETQYF. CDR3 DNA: TGTGCCAGCAGCTTAAACCAGGGGGGGGATGAGACCCAGTACTTC.

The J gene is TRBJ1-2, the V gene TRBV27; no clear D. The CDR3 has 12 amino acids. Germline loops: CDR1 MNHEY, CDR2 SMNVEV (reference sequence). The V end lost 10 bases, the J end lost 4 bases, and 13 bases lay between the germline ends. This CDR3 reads CATADGGYGYTF. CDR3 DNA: TGTGCCACCGCGGACGGAGGCTATGGCTACACCTTC.

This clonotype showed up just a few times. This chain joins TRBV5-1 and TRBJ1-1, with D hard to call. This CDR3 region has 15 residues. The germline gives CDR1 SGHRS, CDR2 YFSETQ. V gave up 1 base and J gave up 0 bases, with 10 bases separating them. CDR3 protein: CASSLSAALNTEAFF. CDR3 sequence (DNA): TGCGCCAGCAGCTTGTCGGCAGCCTTGAACACTGAAGCTTTCTTT.

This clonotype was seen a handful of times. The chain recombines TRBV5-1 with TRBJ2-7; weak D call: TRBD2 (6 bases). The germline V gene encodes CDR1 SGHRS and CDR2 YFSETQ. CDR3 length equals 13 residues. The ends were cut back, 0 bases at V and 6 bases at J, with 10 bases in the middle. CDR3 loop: CASSLGAGPEQYF. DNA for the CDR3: TGCGCCAGCAGCTTGGGTGCGGGACCCGAGCAGTACTTC.

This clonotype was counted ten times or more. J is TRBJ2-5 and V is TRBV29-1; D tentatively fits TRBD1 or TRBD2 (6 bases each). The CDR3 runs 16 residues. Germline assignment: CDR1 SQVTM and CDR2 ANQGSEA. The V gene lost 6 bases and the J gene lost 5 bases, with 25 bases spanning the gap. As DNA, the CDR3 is TGCAGCGTCGTGGTTTGGGGGGCGCAGGTAGTGGAGACCCAGTACTTC. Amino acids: CSVVVWGAQVVETQYF.

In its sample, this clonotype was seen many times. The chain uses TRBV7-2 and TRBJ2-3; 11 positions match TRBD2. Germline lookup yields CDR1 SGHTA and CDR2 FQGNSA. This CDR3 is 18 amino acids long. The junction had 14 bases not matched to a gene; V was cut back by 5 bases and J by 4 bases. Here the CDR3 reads CASSQWPRLAGKSDTQYF. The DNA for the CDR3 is TGTGCCAGCAGCCAGTGGCCTCGACTAGCGGGAAAGTCAGATACGCAGTATTTT.

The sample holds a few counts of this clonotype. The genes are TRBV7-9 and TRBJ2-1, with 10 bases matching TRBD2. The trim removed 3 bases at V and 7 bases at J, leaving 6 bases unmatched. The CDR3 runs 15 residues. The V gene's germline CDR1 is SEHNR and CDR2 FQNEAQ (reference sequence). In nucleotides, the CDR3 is TGTGCCAGCAGCTTCCTAGCGGGAGAGGTTAATGAGCAGTTCTTC. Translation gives CASSFLAGEVNEQFF.

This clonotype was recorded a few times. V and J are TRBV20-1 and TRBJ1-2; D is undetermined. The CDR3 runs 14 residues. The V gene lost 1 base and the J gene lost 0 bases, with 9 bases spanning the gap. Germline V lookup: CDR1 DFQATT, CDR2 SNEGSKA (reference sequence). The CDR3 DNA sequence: TGCAGTGCTAGAGTGCTGGAAACTAACTATGGCTACACCTTC. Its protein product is CSARVLETNYGYTF.

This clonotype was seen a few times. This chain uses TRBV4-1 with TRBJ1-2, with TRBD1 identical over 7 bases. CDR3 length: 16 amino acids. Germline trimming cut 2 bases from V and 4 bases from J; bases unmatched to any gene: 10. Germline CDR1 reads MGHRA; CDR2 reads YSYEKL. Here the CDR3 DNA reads TGCGCCAGCAGCCAAACTAGAGGGACAGCGGGCTATGGCTACACCTTC. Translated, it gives CASSQTRGTAGYGYTF.

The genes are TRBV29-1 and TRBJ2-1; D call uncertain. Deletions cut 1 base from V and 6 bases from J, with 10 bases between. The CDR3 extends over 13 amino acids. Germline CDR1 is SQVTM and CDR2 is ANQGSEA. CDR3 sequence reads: CSVEAESGNEQFF. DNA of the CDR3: TGCAGCGTTGAAGCGGAGTCTGGCAATGAGCAGTTCTTC.

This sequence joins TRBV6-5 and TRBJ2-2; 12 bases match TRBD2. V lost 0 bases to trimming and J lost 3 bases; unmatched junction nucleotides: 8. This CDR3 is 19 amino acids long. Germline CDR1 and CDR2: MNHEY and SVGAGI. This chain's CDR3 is CASSYSPALAGGDTGELFF. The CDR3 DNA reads TGTGCCAGCAGTTACTCCCCGGCGCTAGCGGGAGGGGACACCGGGGAGCTGTTTTTT.

The CDR3 spells CASSRSGGNEQYF. The CDR3 DNA sequence: TGTGCCAGCAGCCGTAGCGGGGGGAACGAGCAGTACTTC. The gene calls are TRBV7-2 and TRBJ2-7, with 10 bases matching TRBD2. Germline CDR1 is SGHTA and CDR2 is FQGNSA. Unmatched junction bases numbered 3, after V lost 5 bases and J lost 5 bases. CDR3 size: 13 residues.

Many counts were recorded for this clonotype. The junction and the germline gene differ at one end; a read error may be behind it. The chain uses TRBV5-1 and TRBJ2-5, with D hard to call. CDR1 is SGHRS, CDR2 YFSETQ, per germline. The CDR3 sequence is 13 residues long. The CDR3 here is CASRLGFQETQYF. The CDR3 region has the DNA TGCGCCAGCAGATTGGGCTTTCAAGAGACCCAGTACTTC.

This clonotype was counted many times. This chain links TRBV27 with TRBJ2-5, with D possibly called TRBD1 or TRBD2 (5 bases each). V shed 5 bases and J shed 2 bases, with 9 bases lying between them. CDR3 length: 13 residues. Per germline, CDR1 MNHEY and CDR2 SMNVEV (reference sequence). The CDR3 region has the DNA TGTGCCAGCAGTCGGGGCGCGCAAGAGACCCAGTACTTC. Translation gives CASSRGAQETQYF.

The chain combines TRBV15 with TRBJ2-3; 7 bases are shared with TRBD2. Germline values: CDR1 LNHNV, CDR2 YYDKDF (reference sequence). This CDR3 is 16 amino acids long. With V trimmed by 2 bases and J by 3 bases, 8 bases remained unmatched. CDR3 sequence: CATSRTDKGGTDTQYF. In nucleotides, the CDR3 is TGTGCCACCAGCAGAACGGACAAGGGAGGGACAGATACGCAGTATTTT.

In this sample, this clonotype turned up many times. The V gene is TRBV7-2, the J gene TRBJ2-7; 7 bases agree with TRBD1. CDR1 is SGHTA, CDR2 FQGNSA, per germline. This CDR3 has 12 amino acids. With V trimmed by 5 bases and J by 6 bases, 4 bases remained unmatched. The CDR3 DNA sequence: TGTGCCAGCAGCGTCAGGGGGATCGAGCAGTACTTC. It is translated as CASSVRGIEQYF.

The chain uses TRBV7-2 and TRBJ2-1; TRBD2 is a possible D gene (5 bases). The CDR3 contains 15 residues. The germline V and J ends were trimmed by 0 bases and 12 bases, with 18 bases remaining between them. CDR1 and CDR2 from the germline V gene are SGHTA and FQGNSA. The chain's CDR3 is CASSLASRADGGQFF. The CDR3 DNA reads TGTGCCAGCAGCTTAGCGTCAAGGGCCGACGGAGGGCAGTTCTTC.